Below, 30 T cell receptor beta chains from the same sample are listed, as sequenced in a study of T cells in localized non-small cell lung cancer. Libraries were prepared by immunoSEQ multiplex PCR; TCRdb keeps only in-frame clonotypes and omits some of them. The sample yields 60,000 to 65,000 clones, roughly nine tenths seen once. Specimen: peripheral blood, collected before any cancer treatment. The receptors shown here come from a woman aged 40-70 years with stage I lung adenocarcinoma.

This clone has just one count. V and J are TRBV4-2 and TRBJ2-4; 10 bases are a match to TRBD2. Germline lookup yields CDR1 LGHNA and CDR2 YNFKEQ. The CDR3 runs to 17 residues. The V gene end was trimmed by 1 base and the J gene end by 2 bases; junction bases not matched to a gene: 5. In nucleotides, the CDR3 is TGTGCCAGCAGCCAAGGGAGCGGGGGGGCGTCCAAAAACATTCAGTACTTC. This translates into CASSQGSGGASKNIQYF.

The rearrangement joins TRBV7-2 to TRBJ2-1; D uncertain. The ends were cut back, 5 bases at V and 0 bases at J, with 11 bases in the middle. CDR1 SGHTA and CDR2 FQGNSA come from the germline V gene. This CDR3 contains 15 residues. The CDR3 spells CASSRIRDSYNEQFF. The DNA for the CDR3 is TGTGCCAGCAGCCGTATAAGGGACTCCTACAATGAGCAGTTCTTC.

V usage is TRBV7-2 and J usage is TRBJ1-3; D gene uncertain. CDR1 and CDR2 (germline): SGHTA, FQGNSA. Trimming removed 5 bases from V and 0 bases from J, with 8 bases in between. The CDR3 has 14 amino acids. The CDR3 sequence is CASSARSSGNTIYF. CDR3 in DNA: TGTGCCAGCAGCGCTCGGAGCTCTGGAAACACCATATATTTT.

In nucleotides, the CDR3 is TGTGCCAGCAAACCGGGACTTAGCACAGATACGCAGTATTTT. Amino acid sequence: CASKPGLSTDTQYF. The chain links TRBV6-5 to TRBJ2-3, with D tentatively TRBD2 (6 bases). The CDR3 covers 14 residues. The germline CDR1 and CDR2 sequences are MNHEY and SVGAGI. V lost 7 bases, J lost 0 bases, and 11 bases lay in between.

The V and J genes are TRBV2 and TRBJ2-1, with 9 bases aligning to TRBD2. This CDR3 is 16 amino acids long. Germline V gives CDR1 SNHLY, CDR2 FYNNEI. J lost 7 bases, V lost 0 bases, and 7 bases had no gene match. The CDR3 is CASSEAGGRARNEQFF. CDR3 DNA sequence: TGTGCCAGCAGTGAAGCCGGCGGGAGGGCTAGGAATGAGCAGTTCTTC.

This CDR3 reads CASSIQGRGTGELFF. The CDR3 region has the DNA TGTGCCAGTAGTATCCAGGGGCGAGGCACCGGGGAGCTGTTTTTT. The V call is TRBV19, the J call TRBJ2-2; a weak D match, TRBD1 (6 bases). This CDR3 has 15 residues. Trimming left V 3 bases short and J 4 bases short, with 12 bases between. Germline CDR1 reads LNHDA; CDR2 reads SQIVND (reference sequence).

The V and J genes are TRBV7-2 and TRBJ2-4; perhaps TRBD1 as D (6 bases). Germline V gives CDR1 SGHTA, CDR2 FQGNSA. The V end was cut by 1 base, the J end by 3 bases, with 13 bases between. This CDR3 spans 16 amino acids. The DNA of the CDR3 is TGTGCCAGCAGCTTAGTTACAGGGTTGGGCAAAAACATTCAGTACTTC. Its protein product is CASSLVTGLGKNIQYF.

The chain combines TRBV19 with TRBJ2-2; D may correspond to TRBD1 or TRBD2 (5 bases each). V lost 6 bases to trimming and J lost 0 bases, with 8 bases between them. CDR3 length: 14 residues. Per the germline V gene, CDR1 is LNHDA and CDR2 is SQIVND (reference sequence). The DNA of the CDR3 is TGTGCCAGTAGACGGGACGCGAACACCGGGGAGCTGTTTTTT. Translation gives CASRRDANTGELFF.

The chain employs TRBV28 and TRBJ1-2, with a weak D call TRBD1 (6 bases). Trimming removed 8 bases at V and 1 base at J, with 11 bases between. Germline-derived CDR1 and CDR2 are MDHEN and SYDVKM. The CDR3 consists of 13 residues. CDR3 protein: CASSPGVNYGYTF. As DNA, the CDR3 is TGTGCCAGCTCTCCAGGGGTTAACTATGGCTACACCTTC.

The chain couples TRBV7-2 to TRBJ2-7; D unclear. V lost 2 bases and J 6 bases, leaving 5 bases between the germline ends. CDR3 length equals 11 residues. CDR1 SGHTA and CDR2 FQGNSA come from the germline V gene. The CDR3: CASSLFSEQYF. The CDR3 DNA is TGTGCCAGCAGCTTATTCTCCGAGCAGTACTTC.

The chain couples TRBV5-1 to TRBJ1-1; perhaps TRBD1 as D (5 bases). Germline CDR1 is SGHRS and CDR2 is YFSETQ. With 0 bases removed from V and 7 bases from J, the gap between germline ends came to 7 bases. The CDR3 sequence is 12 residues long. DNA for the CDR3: TGCGCCAGCAGCTTGGGGGACGGTGAAGCTTTCTTT. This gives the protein CASSLGDGEAFF.

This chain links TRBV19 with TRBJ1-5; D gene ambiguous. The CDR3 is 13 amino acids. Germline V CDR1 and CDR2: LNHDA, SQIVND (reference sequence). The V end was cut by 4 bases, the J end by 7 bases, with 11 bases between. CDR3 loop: CASSNQVLQPQHF. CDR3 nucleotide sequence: TGTGCCAGTAGTAATCAGGTCTTGCAGCCCCAGCATTTT. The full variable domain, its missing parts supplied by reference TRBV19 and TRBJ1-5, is DGGITQSPKYLFRKEGQNVTLSCEQNLNHDAMYWYRQDPGQGLRLIYYSQIVNDFQKGDIAEGYSVSREKKESFPLTVTSAQKNPTAFYLCASSNQVLQPQHFGDGTRLSIL.

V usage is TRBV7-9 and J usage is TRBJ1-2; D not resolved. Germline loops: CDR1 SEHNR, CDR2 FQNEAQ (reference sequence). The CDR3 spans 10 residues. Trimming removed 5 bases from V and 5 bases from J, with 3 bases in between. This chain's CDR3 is CASSGYGYTF. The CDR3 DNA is TGTGCCAGCAGCGGTTATGGCTACACCTTC.

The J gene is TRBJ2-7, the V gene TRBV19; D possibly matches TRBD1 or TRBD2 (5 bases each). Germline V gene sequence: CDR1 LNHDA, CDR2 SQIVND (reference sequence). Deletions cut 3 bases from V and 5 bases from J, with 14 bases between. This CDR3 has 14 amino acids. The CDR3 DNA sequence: TGTGCCAGTAGTATTCCGGGGCAGGGTGACGAGCAGTACTTC. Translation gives CASSIPGQGDEQYF. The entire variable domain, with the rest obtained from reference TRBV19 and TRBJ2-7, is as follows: DGGITQSPKYLFRKEGQNVTLSCEQNLNHDAMYWYRQDPGQGLRLIYYSQIVNDFQKGDIAEGYSVSREKKESFPLTVTSAQKNPTAFYLCASSIPGQGDEQYFGPGTRLTVT.

In nucleotides, the CDR3 is TGTGCTAGTGGTTTGGTACCACCCGGAGAGAAACTGTTTTTT. Encoded protein: CASGLVPPGEKLFF. This sequence joins TRBV12-5 and TRBJ1-4, with D unclear. The V end lost 0 bases, the J end lost 11 bases, and 13 bases lay between the germline ends. Germline-derived CDR1 and CDR2 are LGHNT and FRNRAP. The CDR3 length is 14 residues.

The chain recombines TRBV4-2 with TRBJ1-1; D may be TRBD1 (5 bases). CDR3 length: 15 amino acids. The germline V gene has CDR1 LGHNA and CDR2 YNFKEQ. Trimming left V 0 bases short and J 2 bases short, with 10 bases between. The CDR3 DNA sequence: TGTGCCAGCAGCCAAGACACGACAGTAAACACTGAAGCTTTCTTT. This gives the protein CASSQDTTVNTEAFF.

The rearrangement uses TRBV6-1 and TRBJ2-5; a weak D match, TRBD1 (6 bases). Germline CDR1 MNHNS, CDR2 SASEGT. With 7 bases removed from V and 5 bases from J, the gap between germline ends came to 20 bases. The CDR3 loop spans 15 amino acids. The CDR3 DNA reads TGTGCCAGCACAACCTGGGACACGGGCCTTGAGACCCAGTACTTC. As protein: CASTTWDTGLETQYF.

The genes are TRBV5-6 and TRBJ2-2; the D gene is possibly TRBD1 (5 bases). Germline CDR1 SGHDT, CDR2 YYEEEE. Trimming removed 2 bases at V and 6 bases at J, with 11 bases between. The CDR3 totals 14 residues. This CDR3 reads CASSFRDSAGELFF. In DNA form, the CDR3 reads TGTGCCAGCAGCTTTAGAGACAGTGCCGGGGAGCTGTTTTTT.

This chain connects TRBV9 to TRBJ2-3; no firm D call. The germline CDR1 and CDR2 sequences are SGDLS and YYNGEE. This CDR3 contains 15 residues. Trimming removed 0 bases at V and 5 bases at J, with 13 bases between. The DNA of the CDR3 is TGTGCCAGCAGCGTAGCAGCGTTTAACCTAGATACGCAGTATTTT. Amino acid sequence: CASSVAAFNLDTQYF.

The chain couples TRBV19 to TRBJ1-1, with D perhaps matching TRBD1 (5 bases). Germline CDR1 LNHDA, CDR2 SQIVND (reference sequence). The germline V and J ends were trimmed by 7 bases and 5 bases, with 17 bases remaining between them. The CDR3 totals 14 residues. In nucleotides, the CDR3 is TGTGCCAGTACGATTCAGGGATCGGAGACTGAAGCTTTCTTT. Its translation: CASTIQGSETEAFF.

The CDR3 loop reads CASSYSGGPTDTQYF. CDR3 nucleotide sequence: TGTGCCAGCAGTTACTCGGGGGGTCCCACAGATACGCAGTATTTT. The V and J genes are TRBV6-5 and TRBJ2-3, with D possibly being TRBD2 (6 bases). Germline V gives CDR1 MNHEY, CDR2 SVGAGI. CDR3 length: 15 amino acids. The ends were cut back, 0 bases at V and 2 bases at J, with 9 bases in the middle.

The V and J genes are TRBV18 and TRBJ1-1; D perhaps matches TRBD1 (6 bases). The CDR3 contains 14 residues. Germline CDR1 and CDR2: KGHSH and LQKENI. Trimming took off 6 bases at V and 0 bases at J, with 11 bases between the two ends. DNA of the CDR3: TGTGCCAGCTCCCCGACAGGCATGAACACTGAAGCTTTCTTT. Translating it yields CASSPTGMNTEAFF.

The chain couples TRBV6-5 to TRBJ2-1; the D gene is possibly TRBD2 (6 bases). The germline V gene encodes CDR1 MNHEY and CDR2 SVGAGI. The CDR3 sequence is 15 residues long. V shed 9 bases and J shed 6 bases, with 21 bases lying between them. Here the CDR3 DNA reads TGTGCCAGTTCCCTCCTAGCGATTGAGTCCAATGAGCAGTTCTTC. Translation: CASSLLAIESNEQFF.

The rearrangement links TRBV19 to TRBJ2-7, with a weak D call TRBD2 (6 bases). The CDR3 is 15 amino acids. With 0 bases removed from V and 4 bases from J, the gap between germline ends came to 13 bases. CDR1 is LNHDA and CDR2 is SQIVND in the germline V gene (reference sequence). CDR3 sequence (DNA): TGTGCCAGTAGTATAGAGGGGGGTTCCCAATACGAGCAGTACTTC. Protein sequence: CASSIEGGSQYEQYF.

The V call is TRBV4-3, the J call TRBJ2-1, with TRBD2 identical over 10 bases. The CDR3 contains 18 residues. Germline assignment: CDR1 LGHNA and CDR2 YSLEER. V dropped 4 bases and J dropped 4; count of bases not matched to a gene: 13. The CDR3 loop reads CASSPEAGGPGSYNEQFF. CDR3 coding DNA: TGCGCCAGCAGCCCCGAAGCGGGAGGGCCTGGATCATACAATGAGCAGTTCTTC.

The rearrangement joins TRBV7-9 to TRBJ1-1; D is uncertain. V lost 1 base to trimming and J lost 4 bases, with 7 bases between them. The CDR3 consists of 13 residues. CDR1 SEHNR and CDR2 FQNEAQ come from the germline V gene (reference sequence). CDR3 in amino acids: CASSLGVVTEAFF. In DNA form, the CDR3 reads TGTGCCAGCAGCTTAGGGGTAGTCACTGAAGCTTTCTTT.

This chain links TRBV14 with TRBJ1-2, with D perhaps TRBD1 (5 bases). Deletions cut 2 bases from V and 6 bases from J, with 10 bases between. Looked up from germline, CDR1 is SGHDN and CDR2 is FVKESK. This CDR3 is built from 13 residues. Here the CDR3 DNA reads TGTGCCAGCAGCCAATTGGACATAAATGGCTACACCTTC. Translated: CASSQLDINGYTF.

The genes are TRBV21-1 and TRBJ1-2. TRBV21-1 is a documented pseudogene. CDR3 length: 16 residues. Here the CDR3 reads CASSKAPGGQNYGYTF. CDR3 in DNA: TGTGCCAGCAGCAAAGCGCCGGGGGGCCAGAACTATGGCTACACCTTC.

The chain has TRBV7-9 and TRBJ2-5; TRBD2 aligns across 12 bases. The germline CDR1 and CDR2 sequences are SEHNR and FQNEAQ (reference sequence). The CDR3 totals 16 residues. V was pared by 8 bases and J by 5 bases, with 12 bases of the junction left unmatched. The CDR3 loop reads CASVPPSGGAVETQYF. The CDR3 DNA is TGTGCCAGCGTTCCCCCTAGCGGGGGGGCCGTTGAGACCCAGTACTTC.

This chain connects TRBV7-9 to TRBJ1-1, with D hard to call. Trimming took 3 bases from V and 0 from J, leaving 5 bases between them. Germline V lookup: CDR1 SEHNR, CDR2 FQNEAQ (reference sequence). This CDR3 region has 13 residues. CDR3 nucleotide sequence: TGTGCCAGCAGCTTGAATGTGAACACTGAAGCTTTCTTT. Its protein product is CASSLNVNTEAFF.